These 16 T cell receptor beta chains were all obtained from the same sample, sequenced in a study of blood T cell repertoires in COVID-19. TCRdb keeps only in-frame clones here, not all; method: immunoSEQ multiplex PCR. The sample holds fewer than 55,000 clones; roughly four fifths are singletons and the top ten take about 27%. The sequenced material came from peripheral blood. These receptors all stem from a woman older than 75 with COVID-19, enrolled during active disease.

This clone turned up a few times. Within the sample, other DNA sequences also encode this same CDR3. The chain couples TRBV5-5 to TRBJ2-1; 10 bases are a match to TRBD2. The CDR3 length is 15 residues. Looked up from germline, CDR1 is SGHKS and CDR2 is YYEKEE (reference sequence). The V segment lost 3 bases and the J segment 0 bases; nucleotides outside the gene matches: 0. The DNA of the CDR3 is TGTGCCAGCAGCTCTAGCGGGAGCTCCTACAATGAGCAGTTCTTC. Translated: CASSSSGSSYNEQFF.

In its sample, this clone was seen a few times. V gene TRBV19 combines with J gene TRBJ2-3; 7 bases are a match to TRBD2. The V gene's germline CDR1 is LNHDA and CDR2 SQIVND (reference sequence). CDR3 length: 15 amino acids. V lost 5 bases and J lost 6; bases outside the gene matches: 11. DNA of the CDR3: TGTGCCAGTAGTCCGGACGGGTTCGGGGGGGATACGCAGTATTTT. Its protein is CASSPDGFGGDTQYF.

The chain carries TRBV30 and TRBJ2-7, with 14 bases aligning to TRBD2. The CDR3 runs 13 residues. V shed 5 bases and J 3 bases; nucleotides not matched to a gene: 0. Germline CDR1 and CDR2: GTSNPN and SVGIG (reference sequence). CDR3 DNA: TGTGCCTGGGGGACTAGCGGGAGCTACGAGCAGTACTTC. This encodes CAWGTSGSYEQYF.

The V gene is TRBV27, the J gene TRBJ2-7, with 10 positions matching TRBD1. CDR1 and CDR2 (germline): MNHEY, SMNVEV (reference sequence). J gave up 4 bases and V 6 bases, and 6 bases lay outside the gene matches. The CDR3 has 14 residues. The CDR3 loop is CASSDRDRGYEQYF. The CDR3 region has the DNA TGTGCCAGCAGCGACCGGGACAGGGGTTACGAGCAGTACTTC.

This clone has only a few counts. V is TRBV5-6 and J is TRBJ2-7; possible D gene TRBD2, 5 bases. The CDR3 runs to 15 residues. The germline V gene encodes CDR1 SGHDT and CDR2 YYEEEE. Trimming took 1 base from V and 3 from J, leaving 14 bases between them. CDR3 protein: CASSLSGRELYEQYF. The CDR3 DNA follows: TGTGCCAGCAGCTTGAGTGGAAGGGAGCTCTACGAGCAGTACTTC.

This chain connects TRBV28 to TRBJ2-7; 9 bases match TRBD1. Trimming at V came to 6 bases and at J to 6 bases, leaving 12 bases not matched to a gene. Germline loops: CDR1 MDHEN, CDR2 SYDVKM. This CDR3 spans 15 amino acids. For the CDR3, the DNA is TGTGCCAGCAGCTCTCCGGGACAGGGTCTGCGCGAGCAGTACTTC. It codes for CASSSPGQGLREQYF.

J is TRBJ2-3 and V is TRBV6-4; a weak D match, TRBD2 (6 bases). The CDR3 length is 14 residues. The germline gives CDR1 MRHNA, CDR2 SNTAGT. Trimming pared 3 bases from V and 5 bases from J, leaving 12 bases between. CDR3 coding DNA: TGTGCCAGCAGTGAGGCGGGATACCGAGATACGCAGTATTTT. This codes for CASSEAGYRDTQYF.

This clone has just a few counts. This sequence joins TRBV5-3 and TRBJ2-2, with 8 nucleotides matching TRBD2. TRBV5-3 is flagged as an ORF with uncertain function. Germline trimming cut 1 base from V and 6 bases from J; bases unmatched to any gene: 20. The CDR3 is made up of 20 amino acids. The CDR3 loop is CARSLRIGWETSGLAGELFF. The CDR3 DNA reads TGTGCCAGAAGCTTGAGAATCGGGTGGGAAACTAGCGGCCTAGCCGGGGAGCTGTTTTTT.

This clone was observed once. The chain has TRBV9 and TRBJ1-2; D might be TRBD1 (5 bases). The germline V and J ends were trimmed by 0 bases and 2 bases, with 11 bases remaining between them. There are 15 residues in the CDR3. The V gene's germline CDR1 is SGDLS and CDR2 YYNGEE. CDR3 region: CASSVDGGVNYGYTF. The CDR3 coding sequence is TGTGCCAGCAGCGTAGATGGGGGGGTGAACTATGGCTACACCTTC.

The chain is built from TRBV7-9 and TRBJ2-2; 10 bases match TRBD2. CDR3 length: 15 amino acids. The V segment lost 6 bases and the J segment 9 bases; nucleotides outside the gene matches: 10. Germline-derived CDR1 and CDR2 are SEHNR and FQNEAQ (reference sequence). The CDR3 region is CASSPSGSNKRELFF. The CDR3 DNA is TGTGCCAGCAGTCCTAGCGGGAGTAACAAACGGGAGCTGTTTTTT. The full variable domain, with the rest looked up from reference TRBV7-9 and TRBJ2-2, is DTGVSQNPRHKITKRGQNVTFRCDPISEHNRLYWYRQTLGQGPEFLTYFQNEAQLEKSRLLSDRFSAERPKGSFSTLEIQRTEQGDSAMYLCASSPSGSNKRELFFGEGSRLTVL.

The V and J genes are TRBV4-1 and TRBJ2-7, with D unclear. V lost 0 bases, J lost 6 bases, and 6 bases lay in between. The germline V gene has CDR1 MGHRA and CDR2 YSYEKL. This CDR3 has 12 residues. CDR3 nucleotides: TGCGCCAGCAGCCAAGACATGTCCGAGCAGTACTTC. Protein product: CASSQDMSEQYF.

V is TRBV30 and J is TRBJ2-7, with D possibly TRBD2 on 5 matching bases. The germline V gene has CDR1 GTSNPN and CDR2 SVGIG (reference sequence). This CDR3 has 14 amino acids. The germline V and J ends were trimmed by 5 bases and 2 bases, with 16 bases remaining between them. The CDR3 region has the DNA TGTGCCTGGGACCGGGGTCACCTTACCTACGAGCAGTACTTC. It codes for CAWDRGHLTYEQYF.

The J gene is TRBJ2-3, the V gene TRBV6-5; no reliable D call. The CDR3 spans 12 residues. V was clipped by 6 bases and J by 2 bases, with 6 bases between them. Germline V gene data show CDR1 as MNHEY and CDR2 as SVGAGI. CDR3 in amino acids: CASSQNTDTQYF. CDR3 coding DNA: TGTGCCAGCAGCCAAAACACAGATACGCAGTATTTT.

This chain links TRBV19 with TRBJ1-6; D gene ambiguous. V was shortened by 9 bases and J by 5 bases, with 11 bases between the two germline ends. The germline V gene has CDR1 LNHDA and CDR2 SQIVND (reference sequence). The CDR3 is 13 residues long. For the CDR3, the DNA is TGTGCCAGCTCCTTGGGCCATAATTCACCCCTCCACTTT. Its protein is CASSLGHNSPLHF.

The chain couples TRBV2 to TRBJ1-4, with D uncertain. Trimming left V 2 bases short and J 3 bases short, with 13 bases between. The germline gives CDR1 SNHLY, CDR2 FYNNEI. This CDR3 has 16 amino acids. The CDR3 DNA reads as TGTGCCAGCAGTGAATTCGCGGCTCGGGCTAATGAAAAACTGTTTTTT. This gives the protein CASSEFAARANEKLFF.

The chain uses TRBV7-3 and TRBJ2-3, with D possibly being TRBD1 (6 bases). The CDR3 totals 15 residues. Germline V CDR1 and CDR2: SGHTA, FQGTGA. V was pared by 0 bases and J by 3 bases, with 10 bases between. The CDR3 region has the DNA TGTGCCAGCAGCTTAACGGGGGCGCTAACAGATACGCAGTATTTT. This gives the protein CASSLTGALTDTQYF. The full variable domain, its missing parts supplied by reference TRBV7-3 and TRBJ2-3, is GAGVSQTPSNKVTEKGKYVELRCDPISGHTALYWYRQSLGQGPEFLIYFQGTGAADDSGLPNDRFFAVRPEGSVSTLKIQRTERGDSAVYLCASSLTGALTDTQYFGPGTRLTVL.